This passage covers 5 T cell receptor beta chains from one sample sequenced in a study of blood T cell repertoires in COVID-19. Assay: immunoSEQ multiplex PCR; the TCRdb copy retains only in-frame clones and omits some. The table includes roughly 270,000 clones, approximately 80% detected once. Sequencing was performed on PBMCs or T cells enriched from blood (not recorded which). These receptors were collected from a man between 35 and 55 years old who had been exposed to COVID-19.

The chain links TRBV2 to TRBJ2-2, with 7 bases matching TRBD1. CDR3 size: 15 residues. Germline V gene data show CDR1 as SNHLY and CDR2 as FYNNEI. The ends lost 7 bases at V and 2 bases at J; junction bases unmatched: 7. The CDR3 DNA follows: TGTGCCAGCAAGGAATGGACAGGCAACACCGGGGAGCTGTTTTTT. Its protein is CASKEWTGNTGELFF.

This chain uses TRBV6-1 with TRBJ2-7; tentative D call: TRBD1 (6 bases). The CDR3 consists of 15 residues. V was shortened by 10 bases and J by 2 bases, with 21 bases between the two germline ends. Germline V gene lookup returns CDR1 MNHNS and CDR2 SASEGT. The CDR3 DNA sequence: TGTGCCACCCGCGGGCTCGACAGGTTAACCTACGAGCAGTACTTC. Translated, it gives CATRGLDRLTYEQYF.

As concerns this clone: The same CDR3 also results from other DNA sequences found in this sample. This rearrangement joins TRBV6-5 to TRBJ1-1, with no clear D. Germline V gene lookup returns CDR1 MNHEY and CDR2 SVGAGI. V gave up 4 bases and J gave up 3 bases, with 6 bases separating them. This CDR3 is built from 12 residues. DNA of the CDR3: TGTGCCAGCAGTTTCCCGGACACTGAAGCTTTCTTT. As protein: CASSFPDTEAFF.

The chain employs TRBV27 and TRBJ2-7; 9 bases match TRBD2. This CDR3 contains 17 residues. CDR1 is MNHEY, CDR2 SMNVEV, per germline (reference sequence). V lost 1 base to trimming and J lost 3 bases; unmatched junction nucleotides: 10. This chain's CDR3 is CASSLLRLAGRSYEQYF. CDR3 DNA sequence: TGTGCCAGCAGTTTATTACGGCTAGCGGGAAGAAGCTACGAGCAGTACTTC.

The J gene is TRBJ1-5, the V gene TRBV3-1 (or the pseudogene TRBV3-2); maybe TRBD1 (5 bases). CDR3 size: 15 residues. The V gene lost 4 bases and the J gene lost 10 bases, with 20 bases spanning the gap. The germline gives CDR1 LGHDT, CDR2 YNNKEL (reference sequence). CDR3 loop: CASSPGSGSNPPQHF. The CDR3 bases are TGTGCCAGCAGCCCCGGCTCAGGGTCAAACCCCCCCCAGCATTTT.